What follows are 3 T cell receptor beta chains derived from one specimen sequenced in a study of T cells in Graves' hyperthyroidism and ophthalmopathy (dated by TCRdb to between 2019 and 2020). The library was obtained by multiplex PCR. Sequencer: Illumina HiSeq 2000. The TCR beta CDR3 regions were amplified from RNA transcripts. The first round of RT-PCR for the TCR CDR3 was performed with the HTBI primer set and the Qiagen OneStep RT-PCR kit. TCRdb trimmed public reads at Q25 via fastp, called clones via MiXCR and kept in-frame beta chains. Entries are consolidated by CDR3 protein sequence, retaining the most common genes and DNA. Present in this sample are 500,000 or so distinct CDR3 sequences, over 15% of which were seen just once. The ten largest make up approximately 15% of the sample. Sequencing input: blood. The receptors come from a woman between 18 and 29 years old with Graves' ophthalmopathy.

This clonotype showed up many times. The V call is TRBV7-3, the J call TRBJ1-1; weak D call: TRBD1 (6 bases). Trimming removed 3 bases from V and 5 bases from J, with 10 bases in between. CDR3 length equals 13 residues. CDR1 SGHTA and CDR2 FQGTGA come from the germline V gene. DNA for the CDR3: TGTGCCAGCAGCTTCGGGAGGGGGACTGAAGCTTTCTTT. Translating it yields CASSFGRGTEAFF. Full variable domain (rest looked up from reference TRBV7-3 and TRBJ1-1): GAGVSQTPSNKVTEKGKYVELRCDPISGHTALYWYRQSLGQGPEFLIYFQGTGAADDSGLPNDRFFAVRPEGSVSTLKIQRTERGDSAVYLCASSFGRGTEAFFGQGTRLTVV.

The genes are TRBV5-5 and TRBJ1-2; D is possibly TRBD1 (5 bases). CDR3 length: 14 amino acids. Trimming removed 2 bases at V and 3 bases at J, with 11 bases between. The germline gives CDR1 SGHKS, CDR2 YYEKEE (reference sequence). The CDR3 bases are TGTGCCAGCAGCTTTAGGGGAATTTACTATGGCTACACCTTC. Protein sequence: CASSFRGIYYGYTF.

The V and J genes are TRBV12-3 or TRBV12-4 and TRBJ1-4, with 7 nucleotides matching TRBD1. CDR3 length: 20 amino acids. J was trimmed by 8 bases and V by 0 bases; bases with no gene match: 21. The CDR3 region has the DNA TGTGCCAGCAGTTTAGCGCAGGGGGGCTCTGGGGCCAGGACCCGGGAAAAACTGTTTTTT. This codes for CASSLAQGGSGARTREKLFF.